This entry describes one TCR beta chain. Its antigen is undetermined. This entry belongs to a study of follicular helper T cells after annual influenza vaccination. Regarding time point: 2015-2016 season, 7 days after influenza vaccination. Donors with HIV/AIDS, active malignancy, immunomodulators or active illness were excluded. Assay used: immunoSEQ multiplex PCR; TCRdb lists only in-frame clones, some missing. The sample comprises about 10,000 clones, approximately 87% of which are singletons, and about 0.4% rests with the top ten. Study results and caveats: ICOS+CD38+ cTfh clonality tracked population frequency, and its change tracked circulating plasmablast change. Day 7 ICOS+CD38+ clones later appeared mostly in ICOS-CD38- cTfh.

The CDR3 extends over 13 amino acids. V lost 8 bases, J lost 1 base, and 9 bases lay in between. In germline, CDR1 is LNHDA, CDR2 SQIVND (reference sequence). The sample was CXCR5- memory CD4+ T cells sorted from blood, taken 7 days after influenza vaccination. The receptor comes from an adult who received the influenza vaccine. This chain links TRBV19 with TRBJ1-5, with D unclear. Here the CDR3 DNA reads TGTGCCAGTTGCGGTCGGAGCAATCAGCCCCAGCATTTT. This translates into CASCGRSNQPQHF.